Presented here are 14 T cell receptor beta chains from one specimen sequenced in a study of T cell responses to AZD1222 COVID-19 vaccine. The method was immunoSEQ multiplex PCR; TCRdb's version includes in-frame clones alone and lacks a portion of them. The data show over 75,000 clones, about 83% seen once. The specimen was peripheral blood, collected 28 days after the second AZD1222 dose. The receptors stem from an adult who received the AZD1222 COVID-19 vaccine.

This rearrangement joins TRBV5-6 to TRBJ2-1; 7 positions agree with TRBD1. CDR1 and CDR2 from the germline V gene are SGHDT and YYEEEE. The CDR3 sequence is 13 residues long. J gave up 9 bases and V 1 base, and 4 bases lay outside the gene matches. The CDR3 DNA follows: TGTGCCAGCAGCTTGACCGCAGGGGGTGAGCAGTTCTTC. Residues: CASSLTAGGEQFF.

This clone was recorded once. The genes are TRBV6-2 or TRBV6-3 and TRBJ2-7, with D perhaps given as TRBD1 or TRBD2 (5 bases each). V gave up 2 bases and J gave up 3 bases, with 14 bases separating them. This CDR3 contains 15 residues. Germline V gene data show CDR1 as MNHEY and CDR2 as SVGEGT. The CDR3 loop is CASSYGTGSVYEQYF. CDR3 DNA sequence: TGTGCCAGCAGTTACGGGACGGGTTCTGTCTACGAGCAGTACTTC.

The rearrangement links TRBV6-1 to TRBJ1-2, with no clear D. The germline V gene encodes CDR1 MNHNS and CDR2 SASEGT. Trimming took 2 bases from V and 1 from J, leaving 2 bases between them. The CDR3 has 12 residues. The CDR3 DNA sequence: TGTGCCAGCAGTGAAAATAACTATGGCTACACCTTC. Its translation: CASSENNYGYTF.

The chain is built from TRBV12-5 and TRBJ1-1; D ambiguous. The CDR3 length is 13 residues. CDR1 and CDR2 from the germline V gene are LGHNT and FRNRAP. V was trimmed by 2 bases and J by 4 bases, leaving 8 bases between them. Written as DNA, the CDR3 is TGTGCTAGTGGTTTGCGGCAGAGCACTGAAGCTTTCTTT. It encodes CASGLRQSTEAFF.

The genes are TRBV7-2 and TRBJ2-1; 8 positions agree with TRBD2. The length of the CDR3 is 14 residues. V lost 8 bases, J lost 7 bases, and 10 bases stayed unmatched. Germline CDR1 is SGHTA and CDR2 is FQGNSA. Here the CDR3 DNA reads TGTGCCAGCCACCGGGCGGGGGGCATAAATGAGCAGTTCTTC. It specifies CASHRAGGINEQFF.

This sequence joins TRBV7-4 and TRBJ2-7; 8 positions agree with TRBD1. CDR1 SGHVT and CDR2 SQSDAQ come from the germline V gene. This CDR3 has 14 residues. The junction had 3 bases not matched to a gene; V was cut back by 1 base and J by 4 bases. The CDR3 nucleotides read TGTGCCAGCAGCTTAGGGGGACAGGAGTACGAGCAGTACTTC. It is translated as CASSLGGQEYEQYF.

This clone showed up just a few times. The chain links TRBV27 to TRBJ1-2; 7 bases align to TRBD1. The CDR3 contains 14 residues. Unmatched junction bases numbered 3, after V lost 0 bases and J lost 5 bases. Germline loops: CDR1 MNHEY, CDR2 SMNVEV (reference sequence). CDR3 coding DNA: TGTGCCAGCAGTTTATCGAGCAGGGGGTATGGCTACACCTTC. Translating gives CASSLSSRGYGYTF.

The chain uses TRBV5-6 and TRBJ2-7; no reliable D call. The length of the CDR3 is 14 residues. Germline values: CDR1 SGHDT, CDR2 YYEEEE. V was clipped by 2 bases and J by 0 bases, with 9 bases between them. CDR3 amino acids: CASSFSASSYEQYF. As DNA, the CDR3 is TGTGCCAGCAGCTTCAGCGCGAGCTCCTACGAGCAGTACTTC. The whole variable domain, remainder taken from reference TRBV5-6 and TRBJ2-7, is DAGVTQSPTHLIKTRGQQVTLRCSPKSGHDTVSWYQQALGQGPQFIFQYYEEEERQRGNFPDRFSGHQFPNYSSELNVNALLLGDSALYLCASSFSASSYEQYFGPGTRLTVT.

The count of this clone is one. The chain couples TRBV5-4 to TRBJ1-2, with 10 bases lining up with TRBD1. V was pared by 4 bases and J by 1 base, with 4 bases of the junction left unmatched. CDR1 SGHNT and CDR2 YYREEE come from the germline V gene (reference sequence). The length of the CDR3 is 15 residues. Written as DNA, the CDR3 is TGTGCCAGCAGCCCATGGGACAGGGGTAACTATGGCTACACCTTC. It encodes CASSPWDRGNYGYTF.

The J gene is TRBJ2-7, the V gene TRBV5-4; perhaps D is TRBD1 or TRBD2 (5 bases each). The germline CDR1 and CDR2 sequences are SGHNT and YYREEE (reference sequence). The CDR3 is 14 amino acids. Deletions cut 4 bases from V and 2 bases from J, with 13 bases between. Here the CDR3 DNA reads TGTGCCAGCAGCCCCTTTGGGGGTACCTACGAGCAGTACTTC. Its translation: CASSPFGGTYEQYF.

The J gene is TRBJ1-1, the V gene TRBV5-1; perhaps TRBD1 as D (6 bases). The CDR3 has 13 amino acids. V lost 1 base, J lost 9 bases, and 13 bases lay in between. Germline V gene data show CDR1 as SGHRS and CDR2 as YFSETQ. CDR3 nucleotide sequence: TGCGCCAGCAGCTTGATAACGGACAGCCAAGCTTTCTTT. Protein product: CASSLITDSQAFF. Using reference TRBV5-1 and TRBJ1-1 for the parts outside the CDR3, the full variable domain is KAGVTQTPRYLIKTRGQQVTLSCSPISGHRSVSWYQQTPGQGLQFLFEYFSETQRNKGNFPGRFSGRQFSNSRSEMNVSTLELGDSALYLCASSLITDSQAFFGQGTRLTVV.

CDR3 sequence (DNA): TGTGCCAGCAAGACAGGAGTAGGCACTGAAGCTTTCTTT. Translated, it gives CASKTGVGTEAFF. This rearrangement joins TRBV7-2 to TRBJ1-1; D may be TRBD1 (6 bases). Germline CDR1 is SGHTA and CDR2 is FQGNSA. CDR3 size: 13 residues. V dropped 7 bases and J dropped 4 bases, with 13 bases sitting between them.

The V and J genes are TRBV2 and TRBJ1-2, with TRBD1 as a possible D gene (5 bases). The V end was cut by 10 bases, the J end by 5 bases, with 14 bases between. This CDR3 region has 12 residues. The germline CDR1 and CDR2 sequences are SNHLY and FYNNEI. DNA for the CDR3: TGTGCCACCGTTGACAGCGAGTATGGCTACACCTTC. It encodes CATVDSEYGYTF.

The chain joins TRBV7-2 to TRBJ1-2; no firm D call. CDR1 and CDR2 from the germline V gene are SGHTA and FQGNSA. The CDR3 sequence is 11 residues long. V lost 0 bases to trimming and J lost 13 bases, with 9 bases between them. CDR3: CASSLAGGSTF. The CDR3 nucleotides are TGTGCCAGCAGCTTAGCGGGAGGGTCCACCTTC.